This T cell receptor (beta chain) was captured by sequencing in a study of PD-1 blockade in classical Hodgkin lymphoma. Study overall: Patients were given intravenous nivolumab, 3 mg/kg, every 2 weeks. The study's findings and limits: CD4+ TCR diversity rose significantly by C4D1, and CD8+ TCR diversity did not. Baseline diversity resembling that of newly diagnosed patients was seen in complete responders. Repertoire difference causes, possibly disease activity or prior therapy, remain undefined.

Turning to this clone: Antigen specificity is unknown.

Every patient was affected by relapse after autologous stem cell transplantation, while exposure to brentuximab vedotin was not uniform. The assay was immunoSEQ multiplex PCR, and TCRdb's table has in-frame clones only and misses some. The sample yields around 60,000 clones, approximately 90% seen once. The CDR3 consists of 13 residues. Germline CDR1 and CDR2: SGHRS and YFSETQ. V was clipped by 7 bases and J by 8 bases, with 18 bases between them. The chain employs TRBV5-1 and TRBJ1-2; unclear D gene. This sequence was found in a human donor with classical Hodgkin lymphoma. The sequences come from peripheral blood mononuclear cells (PBMCs), collected before the second cycle of nivolumab. The CDR3 DNA sequence: TGCGCCAGCGGACTACAGCGGGCGGAGGGCTACACCTTC. Translated, it gives CASGLQRAEGYTF. Supplemented by reference TRBV5-1 and TRBJ1-2, the full variable domain reads KAGVTQTPRYLIKTRGQQVTLSCSPISGHRSVSWYQQTPGQGLQFLFEYFSETQRNKGNFPGRFSGRQFSNSRSEMNVSTLELGDSALYLCASGLQRAEGYTFGSGTRLTVV.